Listed below are T cell receptor beta chains from one sample, sequenced in a study of CD8 T cells in ankylosing spondylitis. Each CDR3 protein is one row after TCRdb ran MiXCR on the 5' RACE reads. The sample has a few hundred thousand distinct CDR3 sequences, over 15% seen once. Sequencing input: blood, either unsorted or a sorted T cell fraction (not recorded which). Receptor source: a male donor with ankylosing spondylitis or in good health (not recorded which). Each CDR3 is given with its conserved first and last residue. The D gene is left open where the match is weak. Where a row states a size, it is once, few, many or the class of an expanded clone; other rows omit it.

J gene,V gene,D gene,clone size,CDR3 DNA,CDR3 protein
TRBJ2-2,TRBV4-1,.,.,TGCGCCAGCAGCCAACAGAGCGTTCACACCGGGGAGCTGTTTTTT,CASSQQSVHTGELFF
TRBJ2-7,TRBV6-1,.,few,TGTGCCAGCAGGAAGGACGGAGCCTACGAGCAGTACTTC,CASRKDGAYEQYF
TRBJ2-1,TRBV29-1,.,many,TGCAGCGTTGAGGAGGAGGGGGGCTACAATGAGCAGTTCTTC,CSVEEEGGYNEQFF
TRBJ1-1,TRBV29-1,TRBD1,many,TGCAGCGCCACAGGGGTTCGGACTGAAGCTTTCTTT,CSATGVRTEAFF
TRBJ2-5,TRBV29-1,TRBD1,.,TGCAGCGCTCCGGGACAGGCAAACCAAGAGACCCAGTACTTC,CSAPGQANQETQYF
TRBJ2-1,TRBV4-3,TRBD2,.,TGCGCCAGCAGCCAAGAGCCCTCGGGGGGCTCCTACAATGAGCAGTTCTTC,CASSQEPSGGSYNEQFF
TRBJ2-1,TRBV9,.,.,TGTGCCAGCAGCGTAGCTTCTCCCCCATACAATGAGCAGTTCTTC,CASSVASPPYNEQFF
TRBJ2-7,TRBV7-9,.,.,TGTGCCAGCCTTGGGACAGCCCATCCGGGGGGTCTCTACGAGCAGTACTTC,CASLGTAHPGGLYEQYF
TRBJ2-4,TRBV4-1,.,few,TGCGCCAGCAGCCGGCGAAACTACAGGGTCGCGAACATTCAGTACTTC,CASSRRNYRVANIQYF
TRBJ1-4,TRBV29-1,.,.,TGCAGCGTTGAAGGGGTAAATGGGCTGAATGAAAAACTGTTTTTT,CSVEGVNGLNEKLFF
TRBJ2-7,TRBV30,.,few,TGTGCCTGGAAGGACAGAAAATACGAGCAGTACTTC,CAWKDRKYEQYF
TRBJ2-3,TRBV5-1,.,few,TGCGCCAGCAGCTTGGGCCGATGGGCTGGTGCCACCACTAGCACAGATACGCAGTATTTT,CASSLGRWAGATTSTDTQYF
TRBJ2-1,TRBV20-1,.,few,TGCAGTGCTATGGGGACCCACAATGAGCAGTTCTTC,CSAMGTHNEQFF
TRBJ2-5,TRBV12-3/TRBV12-4,.,.,TGTGCCAGCAGTTTCCCGGGGTCGGGGACCCAGTACTTC,CASSFPGSGTQYF
TRBJ2-7,TRBV7-2,TRBD2,.,TGTGCCAGAGGAGCGGGAGTCGGCGTCGAGCAGTACTTC,CARGAGVGVEQYF
TRBJ2-7,TRBV28,TRBD1,many,TGTGCCAGCACCCCGGGGACAGGGGGCTCCTACGAGCAGTACTTC,CASTPGTGGSYEQYF
TRBJ2-4,TRBV19,.,few,TGTGCCAGTAGGACCCTGACAGGCAGCATAGCCAAAAACATTCAGTACTTC,CASRTLTGSIAKNIQYF
TRBJ2-5,TRBV13,.,.,TGTGCCAGCAGCTGGGGGGAGGAGACCCAGTACTTC,CASSWGEETQYF
TRBJ1-4,TRBV4-3,.,few,TGCGCCAGCAGCCAAGATCCAAGGCTACCTAATGAAAAACTGTTTTTT,CASSQDPRLPNEKLFF
TRBJ2-7,TRBV4-1,.,few,TGCGCCAGCAGCCAACGTGGGACGGGAGCCTACGAGCAGTACTTC,CASSQRGTGAYEQYF
TRBJ2-3,TRBV7-2,.,.,TGTGCCAGCAGCTGGATTAGCGCAGATACGCAGTATTTT,CASSWISADTQYF
TRBJ2-7,TRBV12-3/TRBV12-4,TRBD2,.,TGTGCCAGCAGTTTAGTGACTTATGTCCTAGCGGAGACTTACGAGCAGTACTTC,CASSLVTYVLAETYEQYF
TRBJ2-2,TRBV3-1,TRBD2,few,TGTGCCAGCAACACACTAGCGGGAGAGGTGAACGGGGAGCTGTTTTTT,CASNTLAGEVNGELFF